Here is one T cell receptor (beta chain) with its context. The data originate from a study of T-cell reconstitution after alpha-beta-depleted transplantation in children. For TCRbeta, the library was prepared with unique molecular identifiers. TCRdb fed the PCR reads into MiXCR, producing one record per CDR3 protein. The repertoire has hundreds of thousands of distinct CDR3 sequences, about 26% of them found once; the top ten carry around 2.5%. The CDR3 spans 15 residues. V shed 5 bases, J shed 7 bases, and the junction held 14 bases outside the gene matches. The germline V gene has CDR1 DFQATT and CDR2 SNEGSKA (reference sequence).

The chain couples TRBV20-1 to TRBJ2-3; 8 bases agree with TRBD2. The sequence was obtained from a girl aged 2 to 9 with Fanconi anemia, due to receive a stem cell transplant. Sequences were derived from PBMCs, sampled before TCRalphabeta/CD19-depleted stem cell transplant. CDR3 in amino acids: CSAATIRTSLYTQYF. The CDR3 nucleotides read TGCAGTGCTGCTACGATAAGGACTAGCCTATATACGCAGTATTTT.